One T cell receptor (beta chain) is described in this entry. Antigen: not known. The germline gives CDR1 SGHRS, CDR2 YFSETQ. This CDR3 has 17 residues. The V end was cut by 0 bases, the J end by 2 bases, with 15 bases between. Unique molecular identifiers were built into the TCRbeta library. TCRdb reprocessed the PCR reads via MiXCR and lists one record per CDR3 protein. The sample consists of 7,900 or so distinct CDR3 sequences, roughly 30% of them appearing once. These data come from a study of T-cell reconstitution after alpha-beta-depleted transplantation in children. Study conclusions and caveats: One year after transplant, T-cell counts and diversity came mostly from newly produced T cells. At around two months after transplant, the alpha-beta T cells were reportedly derived from several hundred expanded clones that came from non-depleted graft cells. TCRbeta diversity was high at day 60 in some patients (a result of surviving recipient T cells and thymic progenitors).

The origin of this receptor is a boy younger than two who had a stem cell transplant for SCID, so the T cells may come from the graft donor. The chain joins TRBV5-1 to TRBJ2-1; D is possibly TRBD2 (6 bases). Sequences were derived from peripheral blood, sampled 60 days after TCRalphabeta/CD19-depleted stem cell transplant. The CDR3 is CASSLELGRGPYNEQFF. Here the CDR3 DNA reads TGCGCCAGCAGCTTGGAGCTGGGGCGGGGACCCTACAATGAGCAGTTCTTC.